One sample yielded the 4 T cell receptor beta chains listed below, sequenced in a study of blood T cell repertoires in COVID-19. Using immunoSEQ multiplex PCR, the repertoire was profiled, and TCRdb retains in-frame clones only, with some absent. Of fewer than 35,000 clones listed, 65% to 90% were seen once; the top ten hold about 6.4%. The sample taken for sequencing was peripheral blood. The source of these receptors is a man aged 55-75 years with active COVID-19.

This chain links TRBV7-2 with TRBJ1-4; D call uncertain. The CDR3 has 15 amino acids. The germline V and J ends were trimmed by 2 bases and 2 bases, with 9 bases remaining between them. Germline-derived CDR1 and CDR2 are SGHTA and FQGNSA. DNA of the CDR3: TGTGCCAGCAGCTTACTCCGGGTGACTAATGAAAAACTGTTTTTT. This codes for CASSLLRVTNEKLFF.

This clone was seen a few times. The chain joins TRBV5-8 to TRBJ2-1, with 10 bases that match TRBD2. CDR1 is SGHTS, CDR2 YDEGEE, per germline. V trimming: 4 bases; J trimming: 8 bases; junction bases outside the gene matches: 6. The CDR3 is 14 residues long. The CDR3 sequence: CASSSEREGYEQFF. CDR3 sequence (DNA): TGTGCCAGCAGCAGCGAGCGGGAGGGCTATGAGCAGTTCTTC.

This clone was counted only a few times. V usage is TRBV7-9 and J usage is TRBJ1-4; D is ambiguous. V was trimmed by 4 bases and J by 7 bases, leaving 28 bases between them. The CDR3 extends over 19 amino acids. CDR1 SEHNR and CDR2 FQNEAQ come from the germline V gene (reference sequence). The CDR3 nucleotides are TGTGCCAGCAGCTCAAGAACCCCTAAGGTGGCGGGCAGAGGTGAAAAACTGTTTTTT. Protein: CASSSRTPKVAGRGEKLFF. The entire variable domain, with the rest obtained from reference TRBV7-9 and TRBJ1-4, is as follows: DTGVSQNPRHKITKRGQNVTFRCDPISEHNRLYWYRQTLGQGPEFLTYFQNEAQLEKSRLLSDRFSAERPKGSFSTLEIQRTEQGDSAMYLCASSSRTPKVAGRGEKLFFGSGTQLSVL.

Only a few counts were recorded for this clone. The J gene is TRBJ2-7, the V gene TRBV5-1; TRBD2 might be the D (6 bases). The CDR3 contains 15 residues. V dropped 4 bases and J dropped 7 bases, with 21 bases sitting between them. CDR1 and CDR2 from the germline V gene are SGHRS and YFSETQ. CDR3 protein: CASSDGTGKRPEQYF. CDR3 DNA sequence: TGCGCCAGCAGCGACGGGACTGGCAAACGGCCGGAGCAGTACTTC.